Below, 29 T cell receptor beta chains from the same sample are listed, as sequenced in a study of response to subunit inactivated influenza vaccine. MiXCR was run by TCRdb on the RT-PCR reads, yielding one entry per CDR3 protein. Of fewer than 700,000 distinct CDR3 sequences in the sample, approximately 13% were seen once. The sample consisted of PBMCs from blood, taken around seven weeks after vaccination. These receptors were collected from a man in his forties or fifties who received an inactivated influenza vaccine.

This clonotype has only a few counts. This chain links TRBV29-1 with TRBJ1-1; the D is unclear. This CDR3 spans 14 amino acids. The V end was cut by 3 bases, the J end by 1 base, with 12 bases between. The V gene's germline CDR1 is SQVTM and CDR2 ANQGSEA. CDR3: CSVDNPVWNTEAFF. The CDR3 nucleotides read TGCAGCGTTGATAACCCTGTCTGGAACACTGAAGCTTTCTTT.

The CDR3, as DNA: TGCGCCAGCAGCTTACAGGGTGCCGAAAACATTCAGTACTTC. Protein sequence: CASSLQGAENIQYF. J is TRBJ2-4 and V is TRBV5-1; maybe TRBD1 (6 bases). This CDR3 region has 14 residues. The V end lost 2 bases, the J end lost 5 bases, and 11 bases lay between the germline ends. Germline loops: CDR1 SGHRS, CDR2 YFSETQ.

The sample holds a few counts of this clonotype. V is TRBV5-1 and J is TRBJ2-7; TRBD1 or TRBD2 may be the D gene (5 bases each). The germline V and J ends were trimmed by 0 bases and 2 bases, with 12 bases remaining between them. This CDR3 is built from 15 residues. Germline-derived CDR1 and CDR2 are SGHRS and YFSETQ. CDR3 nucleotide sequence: TGCGCCAGCAGCTTGGGGTACGGGGACCCCTACGAGCAGTACTTC. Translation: CASSLGYGDPYEQYF.

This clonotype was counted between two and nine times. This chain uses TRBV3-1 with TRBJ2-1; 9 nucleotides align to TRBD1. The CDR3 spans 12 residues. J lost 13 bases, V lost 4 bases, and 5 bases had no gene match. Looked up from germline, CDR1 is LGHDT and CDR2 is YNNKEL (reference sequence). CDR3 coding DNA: TGTGCCAGCAGCCCAATACAGGGGGCACAGTTCTTC. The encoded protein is CASSPIQGAQFF.

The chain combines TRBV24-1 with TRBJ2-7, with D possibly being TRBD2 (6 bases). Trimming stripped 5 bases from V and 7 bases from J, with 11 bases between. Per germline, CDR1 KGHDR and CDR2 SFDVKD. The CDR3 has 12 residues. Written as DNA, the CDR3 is TGTGCCACCAGTGCCGGGGGATGGGAGCAGTACTTC. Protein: CATSAGGWEQYF.

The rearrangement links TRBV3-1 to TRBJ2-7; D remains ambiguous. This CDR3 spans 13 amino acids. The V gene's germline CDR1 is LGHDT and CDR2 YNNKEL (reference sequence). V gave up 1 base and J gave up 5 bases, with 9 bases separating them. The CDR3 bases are TGTGCCAGCAGCCAAGGTTTAGAGGACGAGCAGTACTTC. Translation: CASSQGLEDEQYF.

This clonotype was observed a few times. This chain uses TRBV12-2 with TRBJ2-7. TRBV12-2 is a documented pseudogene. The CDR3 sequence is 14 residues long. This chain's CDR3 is CASRFKISRPEQYF. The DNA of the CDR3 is TGTGCAAGTCGCTTTAAGATAAGTCGTCCCGAGCAGTACTTC.

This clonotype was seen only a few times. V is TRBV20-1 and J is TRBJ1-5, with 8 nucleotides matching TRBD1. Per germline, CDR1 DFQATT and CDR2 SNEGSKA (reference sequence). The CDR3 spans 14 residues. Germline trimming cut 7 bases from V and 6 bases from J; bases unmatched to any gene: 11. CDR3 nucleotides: TGCAGTGGGACCCAGGGACAGGCGGGTCAGCCCCAGCATTTT. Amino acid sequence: CSGTQGQAGQPQHF.

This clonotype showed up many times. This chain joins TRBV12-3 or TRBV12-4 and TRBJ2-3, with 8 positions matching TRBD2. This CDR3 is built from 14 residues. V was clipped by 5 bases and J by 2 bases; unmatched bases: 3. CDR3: CASSPSGPTDTQYF. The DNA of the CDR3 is TGTGCCAGCAGTCCTAGCGGGCCCACAGATACGCAGTATTTT.

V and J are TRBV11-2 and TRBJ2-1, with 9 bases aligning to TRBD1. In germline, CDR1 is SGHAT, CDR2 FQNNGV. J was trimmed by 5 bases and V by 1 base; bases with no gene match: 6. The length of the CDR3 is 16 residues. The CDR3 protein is CASSLVLGQGNNEQFF. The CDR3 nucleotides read TGTGCCAGCAGCTTAGTTCTGGGACAGGGCAACAATGAGCAGTTCTTC.

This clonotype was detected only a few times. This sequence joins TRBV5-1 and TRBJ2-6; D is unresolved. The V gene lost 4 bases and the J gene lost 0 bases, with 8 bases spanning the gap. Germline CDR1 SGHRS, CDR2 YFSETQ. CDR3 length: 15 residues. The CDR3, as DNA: TGCGCCAGCAGCGTAACGCGCTCTGGGGCCAACGTCCTGACTTTC. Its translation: CASSVTRSGANVLTF.

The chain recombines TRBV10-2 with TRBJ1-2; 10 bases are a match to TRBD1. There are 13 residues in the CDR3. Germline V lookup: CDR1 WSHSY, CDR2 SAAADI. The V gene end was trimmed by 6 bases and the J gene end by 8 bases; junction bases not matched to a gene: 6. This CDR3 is CASSAGQGSGYTF. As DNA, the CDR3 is TGCGCCAGCAGCGCGGGACAGGGGTCCGGCTACACCTTC.

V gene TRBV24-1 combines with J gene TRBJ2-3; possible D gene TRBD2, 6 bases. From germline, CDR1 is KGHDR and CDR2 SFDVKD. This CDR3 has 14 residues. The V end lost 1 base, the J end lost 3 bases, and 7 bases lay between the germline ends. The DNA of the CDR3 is TGTGCCACCAGTGATTTCGCGGGGACAGATACGCAGTATTTT. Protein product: CATSDFAGTDTQYF.

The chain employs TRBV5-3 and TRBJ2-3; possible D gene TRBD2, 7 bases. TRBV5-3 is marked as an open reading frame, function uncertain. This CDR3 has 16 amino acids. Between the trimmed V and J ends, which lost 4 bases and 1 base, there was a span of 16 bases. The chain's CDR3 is CARSGSGTFRTDTQYF. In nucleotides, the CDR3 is TGTGCCAGAAGCGGAAGCGGGACATTCCGCACAGATACGCAGTATTTT.

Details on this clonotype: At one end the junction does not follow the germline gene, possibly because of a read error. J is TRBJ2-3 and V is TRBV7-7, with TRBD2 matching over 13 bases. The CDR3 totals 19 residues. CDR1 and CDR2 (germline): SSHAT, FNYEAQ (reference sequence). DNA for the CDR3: TGTGCTAGCAGCTTAGGAACCCCTGGACTAGCGGGGGACACAGATACGCAGTATTTT. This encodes CASSLGTPGLAGDTDTQYF.

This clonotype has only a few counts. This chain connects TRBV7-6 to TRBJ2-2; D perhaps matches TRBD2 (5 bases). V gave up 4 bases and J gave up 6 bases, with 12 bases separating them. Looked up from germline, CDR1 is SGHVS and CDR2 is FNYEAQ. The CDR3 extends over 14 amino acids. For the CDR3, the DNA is TGTGCCAGCAGCTCTAATACGGGGTCCGGGGAGCTGTTTTTT. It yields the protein CASSSNTGSGELFF.

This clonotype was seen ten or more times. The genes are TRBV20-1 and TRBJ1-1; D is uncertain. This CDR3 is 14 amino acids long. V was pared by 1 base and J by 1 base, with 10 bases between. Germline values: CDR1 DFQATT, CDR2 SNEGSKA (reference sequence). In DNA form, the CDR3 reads TGCAGTGCTAGAGGTCCGGGATCGAACACTGAAGCTTTCTTT. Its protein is CSARGPGSNTEAFF.

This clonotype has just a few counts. The chain's CDR3 is CSARDPGQGHSPLHF. Here the CDR3 DNA reads TGCAGTGCTAGAGATCCGGGACAGGGCCATTCACCCCTCCACTTT. This sequence joins TRBV20-1 and TRBJ1-6; 9 bases map to TRBD1. The CDR3 totals 15 residues. V was pared by 0 bases and J by 8 bases, with 5 bases of the junction left unmatched. Germline V CDR1 and CDR2: DFQATT, SNEGSKA (reference sequence).

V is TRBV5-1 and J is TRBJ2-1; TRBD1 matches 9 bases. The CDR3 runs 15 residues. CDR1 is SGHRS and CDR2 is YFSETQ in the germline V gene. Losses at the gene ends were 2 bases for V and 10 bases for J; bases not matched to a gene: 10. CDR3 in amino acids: CASSFIGDRVEEQFF. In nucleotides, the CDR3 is TGCGCCAGCAGCTTCATCGGGGACAGGGTGGAGGAGCAGTTCTTC.

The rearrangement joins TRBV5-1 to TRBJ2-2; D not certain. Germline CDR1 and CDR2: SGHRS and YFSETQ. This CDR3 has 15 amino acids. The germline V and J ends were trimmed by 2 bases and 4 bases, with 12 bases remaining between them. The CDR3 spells CASSLRAVGTGELFF. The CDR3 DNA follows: TGCGCCAGCAGCTTACGGGCCGTGGGCACCGGGGAGCTGTTTTTT.

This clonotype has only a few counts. Here the CDR3 reads CASSLARANEQFF. The CDR3, as DNA: TGTGCCAGCAGCTTAGCGCGTGCGAATGAGCAGTTCTTC. This rearrangement joins TRBV7-2 to TRBJ2-1; D is uncertain. V lost 0 bases and J lost 7, with 7 bases in between. The CDR3 extends over 13 amino acids. CDR1 is SGHTA, CDR2 FQGNSA, per germline.

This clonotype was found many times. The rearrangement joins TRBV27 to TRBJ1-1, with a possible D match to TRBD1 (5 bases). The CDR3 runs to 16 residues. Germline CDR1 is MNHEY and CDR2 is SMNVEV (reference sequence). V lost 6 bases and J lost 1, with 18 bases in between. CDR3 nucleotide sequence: TGTGCCAGCAGCCCAGGGCAGGGTGTCGGGAACACTGAAGCTTTCTTT. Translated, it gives CASSPGQGVGNTEAFF.

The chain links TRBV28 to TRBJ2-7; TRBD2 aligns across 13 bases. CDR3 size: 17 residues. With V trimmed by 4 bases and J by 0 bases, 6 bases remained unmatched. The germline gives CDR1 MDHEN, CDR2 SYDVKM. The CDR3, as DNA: TGTGCCAGCAGTTCCCTGGGACTAGCGGGGACCTCCTACGAGCAGTACTTC. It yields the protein CASSSLGLAGTSYEQYF.

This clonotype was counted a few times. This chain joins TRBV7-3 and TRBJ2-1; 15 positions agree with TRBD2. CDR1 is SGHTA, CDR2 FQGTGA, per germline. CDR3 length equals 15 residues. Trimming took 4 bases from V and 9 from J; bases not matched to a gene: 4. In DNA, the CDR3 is TGTGCCAGCAGCTCCGGACTAGCGGGAGGGGCTGAGCAGTTCTTC. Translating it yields CASSSGLAGGAEQFF.

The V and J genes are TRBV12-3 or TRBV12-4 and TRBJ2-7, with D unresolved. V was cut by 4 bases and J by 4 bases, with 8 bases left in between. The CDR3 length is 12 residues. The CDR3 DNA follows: TGTGCCAGCAGTTCTCAGGCATACGAGCAGTACTTC. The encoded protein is CASSSQAYEQYF.

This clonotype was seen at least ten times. In DNA form, the CDR3 reads TGCGCCAGCAGCCAATCTAGCGGGGCCTACAATGAGCAGTTCTTC. Translated: CASSQSSGAYNEQFF. The rearrangement joins TRBV4-3 to TRBJ2-1; the match to TRBD2 covers 9 bases. Germline CDR1 is LGHNA and CDR2 is YSLEER. The CDR3 loop spans 15 amino acids. V lost 2 bases to trimming and J lost 2 bases; unmatched junction nucleotides: 1.

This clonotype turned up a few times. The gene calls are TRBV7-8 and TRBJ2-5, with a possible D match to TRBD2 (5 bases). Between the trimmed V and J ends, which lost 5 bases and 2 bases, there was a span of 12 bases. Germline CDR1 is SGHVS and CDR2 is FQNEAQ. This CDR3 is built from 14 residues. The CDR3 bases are TGTGCCAGCAGCCCATTAGCGCTTCAAGAGACCCAGTACTTC. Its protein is CASSPLALQETQYF.

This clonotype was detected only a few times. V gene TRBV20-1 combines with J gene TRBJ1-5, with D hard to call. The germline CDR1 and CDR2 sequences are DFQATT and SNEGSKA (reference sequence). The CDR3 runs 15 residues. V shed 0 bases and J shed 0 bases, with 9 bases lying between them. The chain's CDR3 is CSARDKRSSNQPQHF. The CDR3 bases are TGCAGTGCTAGAGATAAGCGCAGTAGCAATCAGCCCCAGCATTTT.

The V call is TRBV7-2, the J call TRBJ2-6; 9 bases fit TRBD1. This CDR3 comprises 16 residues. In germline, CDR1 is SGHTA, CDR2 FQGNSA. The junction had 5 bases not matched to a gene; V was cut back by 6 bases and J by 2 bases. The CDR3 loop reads CASRVTGGAGANVLTF. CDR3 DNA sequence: TGTGCCAGCAGGGTCACAGGGGGCGCTGGGGCCAACGTCCTGACTTTC.